What follows are 15 T cell receptor beta chains derived from one specimen sequenced in a study of cytomegalovirus exposure and HLA in healthy donors. Primers: 60 Vbeta forward and 13 Jbeta reverse. Assay: immunoSEQ multiplex PCR; the TCRdb copy retains only in-frame clones and omits some. The table includes some 150,000 clones, 65% to 80% detected once. Specimen: PBMCs. The receptors shown here come from a middle-aged woman in good health and CMV-seronegative.

The chain recombines TRBV11-3 with TRBJ1-4; D ambiguous. The V end was cut by 0 bases, the J end by 0 bases, with 8 bases between. The CDR3 loop spans 16 amino acids. Germline values: CDR1 SGHNT, CDR2 YENEEA. CDR3 sequence (DNA): TGTGCCAGCAGCTTAGATTCCGGGGCAACTAATGAAAAACTGTTTTTT. Amino acids: CASSLDSGATNEKLFF.

The chain recombines TRBV10-3 with TRBJ2-3; 7 bases line up with TRBD2. Germline V lookup: CDR1 ENHRY, CDR2 SYGVKD. The CDR3 contains 14 residues. V lost 3 bases, J lost 5 bases, and 5 bases stayed unmatched. In DNA form, the CDR3 reads TGTGCCATCAGTGACGGGAGGAGTCAAGATACGCAGTATTTT. Translated: CAISDGRSQDTQYF.

V is TRBV2 and J is TRBJ1-1; 9 positions agree with TRBD1. The CDR3 length is 14 residues. CDR1 SNHLY and CDR2 FYNNEI come from the germline V gene. The V and J ends lost 6 bases and 0 bases, in that order; junction bases with no gene match: 2. This chain's CDR3 is CASRTGGLNTEAFF. The CDR3 nucleotides are TGTGCCAGCAGGACAGGGGGTTTGAACACTGAAGCTTTCTTT.

The V and J genes are TRBV11-2 and TRBJ1-5, with 9 bases matching TRBD1. Germline V lookup: CDR1 SGHAT, CDR2 FQNNGV. The CDR3 is 16 residues long. Germline trimming cut 1 base from V and 6 bases from J; bases unmatched to any gene: 7. CDR3 in DNA: TGTGCCAGCAGCTTAGGGGACAGGGCGTTCGGTCAGCCCCAGCATTTT. As protein: CASSLGDRAFGQPQHF.

This clone showed up just a few times. The chain combines TRBV7-9 with TRBJ1-2; D not certain. Trimming left V 1 base short and J 7 bases short, with 10 bases between. Germline V gene data show CDR1 as SEHNR and CDR2 as FQNEAQ (reference sequence). There are 13 residues in the CDR3. CDR3: CASSLDSVGGYTF. CDR3 nucleotide sequence: TGTGCCAGCAGCTTAGACAGTGTGGGTGGCTACACCTTC.

The genes are TRBV15 and TRBJ2-7; perhaps TRBD2 as D (5 bases). The CDR3 is made up of 15 amino acids. V gave up 0 bases and J gave up 3 bases, with 12 bases separating them. Germline CDR1 reads LNHNV; CDR2 reads YYDKDF (reference sequence). CDR3 in amino acids: CATSRDIGESYEQYF. In nucleotides, the CDR3 is TGTGCCACCAGCAGAGATATCGGGGAAAGCTACGAGCAGTACTTC.

The chain has TRBV9 and TRBJ2-3, with 8 bases fitting TRBD1. The CDR3 totals 14 residues. From germline, CDR1 is SGDLS and CDR2 YYNGEE. J was trimmed by 0 bases and V by 4 bases; bases with no gene match: 1. The CDR3 loop is CASSPGGSTDTQYF. In nucleotides, the CDR3 is TGTGCCAGCAGCCCAGGGGGCAGCACAGATACGCAGTATTTT.

This clone was found a few times. This sequence joins TRBV5-1 and TRBJ1-5, with TRBD1 matching 7 bases. Unmatched junction bases numbered 3, after V lost 0 bases and J lost 6 bases. The CDR3 is 14 amino acids. The germline CDR1 and CDR2 sequences are SGHRS and YFSETQ. The CDR3 nucleotides read TGCGCCAGCAGCTTGGACAACAGGGGTCAGCCCCAGCATTTT. The encoded protein is CASSLDNRGQPQHF.

The chain combines TRBV7-6 with TRBJ1-2; possibly TRBD1 for D (6 bases). Germline lookup yields CDR1 SGHVS and CDR2 FNYEAQ. Deletions cut 5 bases from V and 5 bases from J, with 21 bases between. The CDR3 runs to 16 residues. The CDR3 here is CASSPRGPQSSYGYTF. CDR3 nucleotide sequence: TGTGCCAGCAGCCCCAGGGGCCCCCAGTCGTCTTATGGCTACACCTTC.

This clone was counted between two and nine times. The chain joins TRBV5-1 to TRBJ2-5; 9 bases are a match to TRBD1. Trimming cost V 4 bases and J 2 bases; bases outside gene matches: 6. Per germline, CDR1 SGHRS and CDR2 YFSETQ. This CDR3 spans 15 amino acids. CDR3 protein: CASSTGGIGQETQYF. The DNA for the CDR3 is TGCGCCAGCAGCACAGGGGGCATTGGGCAAGAGACCCAGTACTTC.

The gene calls are TRBV5-1 and TRBJ1-5; 7 positions agree with TRBD1. This CDR3 is built from 15 residues. The V and J ends lost 0 bases and 2 bases, in that order; junction bases with no gene match: 2. Germline CDR1 is SGHRS and CDR2 is YFSETQ. The CDR3 coding sequence is TGCGCCAGCAGCTTGGGAGGACAGGGCAATCAGCCCCAGCATTTT. This gives the protein CASSLGGQGNQPQHF.

This sequence joins TRBV10-3 and TRBJ2-1; 10 bases line up with TRBD2. The CDR3 consists of 14 residues. Trimming took 11 bases from V and 10 from J; bases not matched to a gene: 14. The germline CDR1 and CDR2 sequences are ENHRY and SYGVKD. The CDR3 DNA sequence: TGTGCCGAGCCCCTACGACTAGCGGGTAGGGAGCAGTTCTTC. This encodes CAEPLRLAGREQFF.

Comments on this clone: At one end, the junction sequence differs from germline, possibly due to a read error. V and J are TRBV7-7 and TRBJ2-5, with TRBD1 matching 9 bases. Matching the DNA end better, TRBJ2-7 makes the J call doubtful. The CDR3 contains 16 residues. CDR1 is SSHAT and CDR2 is FNYEAQ in the germline V gene (reference sequence). CDR3 sequence reads: CASSLETGTGPYEQYF. The CDR3 DNA is TGTGCTAGCAGCTTAGAGACCGGGACAGGGCCCTACGAGCAGTACTTC.

The chain is built from TRBV28 and TRBJ2-2, with 8 bases aligning to TRBD1. Germline V gene data show CDR1 as MDHEN and CDR2 as SYDVKM. The CDR3 covers 17 residues. The J segment lost 5 bases and the V segment lost 4 bases, leaving 12 bases of the junction unmatched. CDR3 in amino acids: CASSWIVGTGSTGELFF. DNA of the CDR3: TGTGCCAGCAGTTGGATCGTAGGGACAGGATCGACCGGGGAGCTGTTTTTT.

V usage is TRBV11-2 and J usage is TRBJ1-1; D is undetermined. In germline, CDR1 is SGHAT, CDR2 FQNNGV. The CDR3 is 13 residues long. Between the trimmed V and J ends, which lost 5 bases and 1 base, there was a span of 8 bases. The CDR3 reads CASSRTSNTEAFF. The CDR3 DNA follows: TGTGCCAGCAGCCGGACTTCGAACACTGAAGCTTTCTTT.